The table lists the clone carrying this TCR beta chain with many counts. The antigen is not known. The J segment lost 4 bases and the V segment lost 3 bases, leaving 6 bases of the junction unmatched. The length of the CDR3 is 14 residues. This specimen comes from a study of CD8 T cells in ankylosing spondylitis. Study-level results: A TCR beta motif of eight or nine highly homologous variants seemed to mark ankylosing spondylitis blood. Prior literature has documented some motif variants in synovial fluid and blood from reactive arthritis. Within matched ankylosing spondylitis synovial fluid, disease-linked clones were reportedly significantly enriched.

MiXCR was run by TCRdb on the 5' RACE reads, yielding one entry per CDR3 protein. This sample has roughly 180,000 distinct CDR3 sequences, with around a tenth found just once. The source material was blood, either unsorted or a sorted T cell fraction (not recorded which). The chain combines TRBV12-3 or TRBV12-4 with TRBJ2-7; 7 nucleotides line up with TRBD2. The receptor was isolated from a male donor with ankylosing spondylitis or in good health (not recorded which). CDR3 sequence reads: CASSFGSGRYEQYF. CDR3 DNA: TGTGCCAGCAGTTTTGGTAGCGGGCGTTACGAGCAGTACTTC.